A single sample gave rise to the 19 T cell receptor beta chains below, sequenced in a study of blood T cell repertoires in COVID-19. Clones were sequenced by immunoSEQ multiplex PCR, and TCRdb holds only the in-frame ones, with some missing. Among roughly 300,000 clones listed, 65% to 90% were seen once. Specimen: peripheral blood. The receptors here all came from a woman aged 55-69 years with active or convalescent COVID-19.

The chain employs TRBV27 and TRBJ1-1, with TRBD1 matching 7 bases. The germline V gene has CDR1 MNHEY and CDR2 SMNVEV (reference sequence). Trimming removed 1 base from V and 5 bases from J; junction bases left unmatched: 7. This CDR3 has 15 residues. The chain's CDR3 is CASSLLGGGGTEAFF. CDR3 bases: TGTGCCAGCAGTTTATTAGGGGGCGGAGGGACTGAAGCTTTCTTT.

The chain recombines TRBV6-2 or TRBV6-3 with TRBJ2-5; the match to TRBD1 covers 11 bases. The CDR3 length is 16 residues. The ends lost 4 bases at V and 5 bases at J; junction bases unmatched: 9. CDR1 is MNHEY and CDR2 is SVGEGT in the germline V gene. The CDR3 bases are TGTGCCAGCAGTTCCCAGGGGACAGGGGGACTGGAGACCCAGTACTTC. It translates to CASSSQGTGGLETQYF.

The rearrangement links TRBV7-9 to TRBJ2-7; 7 nucleotides match TRBD2. CDR1 is SEHNR, CDR2 FQNEAQ, per germline (reference sequence). V dropped 7 bases and J dropped 0; count of bases not matched to a gene: 9. This CDR3 region has 15 residues. The CDR3 protein is CASIPGRGDSYEQYF. The CDR3 DNA follows: TGTGCCAGCATCCCCGGCCGGGGGGACTCCTACGAGCAGTACTTC. Filled out from reference TRBV7-9 and TRBJ2-7, the complete variable domain reads DTGVSQNPRHKITKRGQNVTFRCDPISEHNRLYWYRQTLGQGPEFLTYFQNEAQLEKSRLLSDRFSAERPKGSFSTLEIQRTEQGDSAMYLCASIPGRGDSYEQYFGPGTRLTVT.

This chain uses TRBV5-1 with TRBJ2-1, with 15 positions matching TRBD2. J lost 8 bases, V lost 4 bases, and 7 bases had no gene match. Germline values: CDR1 SGHRS, CDR2 YFSETQ. This CDR3 contains 16 residues. This CDR3 reads CASSAGLAGGLDEQFF. Written as DNA, the CDR3 is TGCGCCAGCAGCGCCGGACTAGCGGGGGGGCTCGATGAGCAGTTCTTC. The full variable domain, its missing parts supplied by reference TRBV5-1 and TRBJ2-1, is KAGVTQTPRYLIKTRGQQVTLSCSPISGHRSVSWYQQTPGQGLQFLFEYFSETQRNKGNFPGRFSGRQFSNSRSEMNVSTLELGDSALYLCASSAGLAGGLDEQFFGPGTRLTVL.

The chain is built from TRBV5-6 and TRBJ2-4, with D perhaps TRBD2 (5 bases). Deletions cut 4 bases from V and 0 bases from J, with 14 bases between. CDR1 SGHDT and CDR2 YYEEEE come from the germline V gene. The CDR3 spans 16 residues. This CDR3 is CASSDGMSLAKNIQYF. The CDR3 region has the DNA TGTGCCAGCAGCGACGGGATGTCATTAGCCAAAAACATTCAGTACTTC. The full variable domain, in which reference TRBV5-6 and TRBJ2-4 provide the parts outside the CDR3, is DAGVTQSPTHLIKTRGQQVTLRCSPKSGHDTVSWYQQALGQGPQFIFQYYEEEERQRGNFPDRFSGHQFPNYSSELNVNALLLGDSALYLCASSDGMSLAKNIQYFGAGTRLSVL.

The rearrangement joins TRBV27 to TRBJ1-2; the D gene is possibly TRBD1 (5 bases). Germline V lookup: CDR1 MNHEY, CDR2 SMNVEV (reference sequence). V was cut by 8 bases and J by 7 bases, with 14 bases left in between. This CDR3 region has 12 residues. CDR3 DNA: TGTGCCAGCCGACTCTGGGGCGGTGGCTACACCTTC. Its protein product is CASRLWGGGYTF.

V is TRBV19 and J is TRBJ1-1, with 9 bases fitting TRBD1. Germline CDR1 is LNHDA and CDR2 is SQIVND (reference sequence). The trim removed 1 base at V and 6 bases at J, leaving 12 bases unmatched. This CDR3 spans 17 amino acids. The CDR3 DNA reads as TGTGCCAGTAGTATAGCGCAAACCGGGACAGGGTCCTCTGAAGCTTTCTTT. The encoded protein is CASSIAQTGTGSSEAFF.

The CDR3 loop is CASSQEAGGLETQYF. The CDR3 DNA is TGTGCCAGCAGCCAAGAGGCGGGGGGCCTAGAGACCCAGTACTTC. The chain recombines TRBV3-1 (or the pseudogene TRBV3-2) with TRBJ2-5, with 8 bases aligning to TRBD2. After removal of 0 bases from V and 4 bases from J, the junction contained 4 bases not matched to a gene. The CDR3 extends over 15 amino acids. The germline V gene encodes CDR1 LGHDT and CDR2 YNNKEL (reference sequence).

In its sample, this clone was seen a few times. The CDR3 is CASSRTGGRSGNTIYF. Written as DNA, the CDR3 is TGTGCCAGTAGCCGGACAGGGGGCAGATCTGGAAACACCATATATTTT. V usage is TRBV19 and J usage is TRBJ1-3; 11 bases are a match to TRBD1. The germline gives CDR1 LNHDA, CDR2 SQIVND (reference sequence). The J segment lost 1 base and the V segment lost 6 bases, leaving 5 bases of the junction unmatched. The CDR3 contains 16 residues.

The rearrangement links TRBV4-1 to TRBJ2-1; 11 bases line up with TRBD2. With 8 bases clipped from V and 4 bases from J, the junction kept 4 bases outside the gene matches. Germline V lookup: CDR1 MGHRA, CDR2 YSYEKL. The CDR3 loop spans 14 amino acids. For the CDR3, the DNA is TGCGCCAGCGCGCTAGCGGGGGGTTACAATGAGCAGTTCTTC. Its protein is CASALAGGYNEQFF.

The sample holds one count of this clone. The identical CDR3 is also encoded by other nucleotide sequences in the sample. This chain joins TRBV5-1 and TRBJ2-5; D possibly corresponds to TRBD1 (5 bases). Trimming stripped 0 bases from V and 0 bases from J, with 6 bases between. Germline lookup yields CDR1 SGHRS and CDR2 YFSETQ. The CDR3 covers 14 residues. The CDR3 region is CASSLAGNQETQYF. The CDR3 coding sequence is TGCGCCAGCAGCTTGGCAGGGAACCAAGAGACCCAGTACTTC.

CDR3 DNA: TGTGCCAGCAGCTTATCGGGAGGCTACGAGCAGTACTTC. Translating it yields CASSLSGGYEQYF. The chain recombines TRBV7-8 with TRBJ2-7, with 7 bases aligning to TRBD2. Trimming removed 2 bases from V and 3 bases from J; junction bases left unmatched: 1. CDR3 length: 13 residues. Germline V gene sequence: CDR1 SGHVS, CDR2 FQNEAQ.

The genes are TRBV19 and TRBJ2-5; possible D gene TRBD1, 6 bases. Germline CDR1 reads LNHDA; CDR2 reads SQIVND (reference sequence). V was shortened by 3 bases and J by 1 base, with 18 bases between the two germline ends. The CDR3 has 17 residues. CDR3 amino acids: CASSILTDGTLQETQYF. In DNA form, the CDR3 reads TGTGCCAGTAGTATCCTTACTGACGGGACACTCCAAGAGACCCAGTACTTC.

The rearrangement links TRBV4-1 to TRBJ2-5; weak D call: TRBD2 (7 bases). The CDR3 is made up of 14 amino acids. Germline lookup yields CDR1 MGHRA and CDR2 YSYEKL. Trimming pared 4 bases from V and 5 bases from J, leaving 14 bases between. The CDR3 coding sequence is TGCGCCAGCAGCCCGGGACTAAGGGGGGAGACCCAGTACTTC. This codes for CASSPGLRGETQYF.

This clone was seen once. The chain links TRBV6-5 to TRBJ1-6; D unresolved. V was pared by 2 bases and J by 3 bases, with 8 bases between. Germline V gene sequence: CDR1 MNHEY, CDR2 SVGAGI. The CDR3 contains 15 residues. The CDR3: CASSYGGVYNSPLHF. In nucleotides, the CDR3 is TGTGCCAGCAGTTACGGCGGGGTCTATAATTCACCCCTCCACTTT.

The rearrangement links TRBV5-4 to TRBJ1-2; 7 bases map to TRBD1. The CDR3 totals 14 residues. Germline CDR1 is SGHNT and CDR2 is YYREEE (reference sequence). Trimming cost V 5 bases and J 7 bases; bases outside gene matches: 11. The CDR3 DNA follows: TGTGCCAGCAGTACGACAGGGATTGCGGGTGGCTACACCTTC. Translation gives CASSTTGIAGGYTF.

The V and J genes are TRBV7-2 and TRBJ2-5; 8 nucleotides line up with TRBD2. The CDR3 covers 14 residues. CDR1 is SGHTA, CDR2 FQGNSA, per germline. V gave up 5 bases and J gave up 2 bases; unmatched junction bases: 4. The DNA of the CDR3 is TGTGCCAGCAGCCCGGGGGGGAGACAAGAGACCCAGTACTTC. Translated, it gives CASSPGGRQETQYF.

The gene calls are TRBV7-8 and TRBJ1-1, with a possible D match to TRBD1 (6 bases). The length of the CDR3 is 16 residues. The V gene's germline CDR1 is SGHVS and CDR2 FQNEAQ. V lost 2 bases and J lost 0, with 13 bases in between. CDR3 coding DNA: TGTGCCAGCAGCTTATTCCCCTCAGGGGTGAACACTGAAGCTTTCTTT. Translated, it gives CASSLFPSGVNTEAFF. Full variable domain (outside the CDR3, taken from reference TRBV7-8 and TRBJ1-1): GAGVSQSPRYKVAKRGQDVALRCDPISGHVSLFWYQQALGQGPEFLTYFQNEAQLDKSGLPSDRFFAERPEGSVSTLKIQRTQQEDSAVYLCASSLFPSGVNTEAFFGQGTRLTVV.

This rearrangement joins TRBV23-1 to TRBJ1-2; TRBD1 is a possible D gene (6 bases). TRBV23-1 is an open reading frame, and its role is uncertain. The CDR3 is made up of 18 amino acids. The V gene lost 2 bases and the J gene lost 4 bases, with 23 bases spanning the gap. The CDR3: CASSQTHPTGPDFYGYTF. The CDR3 DNA reads TGCGCCAGCAGTCAAACCCACCCTACAGGGCCCGACTTCTATGGCTACACCTTC.